This TCR beta chain was found in a study of technical replicates of blood from a few donors. The method was immunoSEQ multiplex PCR; TCRdb's version includes in-frame clones alone and lacks a portion of them. The sample contains under 75,000 clones, 80% to 95% of which appear only once. This TCR was recovered from a human donor in good health. Some clones in this sample may be carry-over from other donors' samples. The sequenced sample was PBMCs.

The CDR3 sequence is CASSSTSGTYNEQFF. CDR3 in DNA: TGTGCCAGCTCATCTACTAGCGGTACCTACAATGAGCAGTTCTTC. The rearrangement uses TRBV18 and TRBJ2-1; TRBD2 matches 8 bases. Germline trimming cut 5 bases from V and 2 bases from J; bases unmatched to any gene: 5. There are 15 residues in the CDR3. Germline assignment: CDR1 KGHSH and CDR2 LQKENI.